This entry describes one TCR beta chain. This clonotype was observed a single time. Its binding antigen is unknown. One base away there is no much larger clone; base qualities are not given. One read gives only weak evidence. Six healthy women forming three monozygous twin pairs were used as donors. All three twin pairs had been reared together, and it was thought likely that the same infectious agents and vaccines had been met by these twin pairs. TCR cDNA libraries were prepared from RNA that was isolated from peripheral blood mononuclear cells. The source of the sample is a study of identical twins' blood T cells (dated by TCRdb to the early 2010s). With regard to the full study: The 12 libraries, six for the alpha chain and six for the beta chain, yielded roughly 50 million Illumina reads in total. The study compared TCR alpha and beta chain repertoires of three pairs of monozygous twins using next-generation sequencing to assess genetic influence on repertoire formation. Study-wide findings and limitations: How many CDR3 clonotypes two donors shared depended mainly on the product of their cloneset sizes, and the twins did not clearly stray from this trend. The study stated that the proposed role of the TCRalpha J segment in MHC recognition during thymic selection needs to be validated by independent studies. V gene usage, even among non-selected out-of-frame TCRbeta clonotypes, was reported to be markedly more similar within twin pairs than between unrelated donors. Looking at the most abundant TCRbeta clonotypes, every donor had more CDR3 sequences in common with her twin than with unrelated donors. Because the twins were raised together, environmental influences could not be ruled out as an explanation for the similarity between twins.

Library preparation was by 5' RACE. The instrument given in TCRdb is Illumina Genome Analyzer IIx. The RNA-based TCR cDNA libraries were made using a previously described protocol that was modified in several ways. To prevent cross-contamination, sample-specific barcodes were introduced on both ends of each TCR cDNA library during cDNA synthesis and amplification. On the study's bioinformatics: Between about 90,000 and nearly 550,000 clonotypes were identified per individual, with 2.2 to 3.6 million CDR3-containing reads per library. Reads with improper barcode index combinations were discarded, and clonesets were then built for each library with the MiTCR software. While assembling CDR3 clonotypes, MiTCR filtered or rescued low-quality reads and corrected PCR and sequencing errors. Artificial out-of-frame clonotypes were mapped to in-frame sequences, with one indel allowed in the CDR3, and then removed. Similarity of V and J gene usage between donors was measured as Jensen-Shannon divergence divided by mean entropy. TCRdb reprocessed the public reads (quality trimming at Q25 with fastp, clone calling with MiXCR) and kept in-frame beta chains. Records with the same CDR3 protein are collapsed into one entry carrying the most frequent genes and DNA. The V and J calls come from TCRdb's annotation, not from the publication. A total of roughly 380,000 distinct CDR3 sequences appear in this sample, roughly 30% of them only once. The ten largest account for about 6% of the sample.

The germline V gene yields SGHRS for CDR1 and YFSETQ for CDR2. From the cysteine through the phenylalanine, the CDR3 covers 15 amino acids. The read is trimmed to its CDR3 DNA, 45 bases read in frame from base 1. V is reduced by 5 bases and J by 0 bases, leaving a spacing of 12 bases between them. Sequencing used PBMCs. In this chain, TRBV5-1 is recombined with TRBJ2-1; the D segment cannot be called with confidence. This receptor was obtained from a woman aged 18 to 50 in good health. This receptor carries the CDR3 CASSSGHSSYNEQFF. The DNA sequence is TGCGCCAGCAGTTCCGGCCACAGCTCCTACAATGAGCAGTTCTTC.